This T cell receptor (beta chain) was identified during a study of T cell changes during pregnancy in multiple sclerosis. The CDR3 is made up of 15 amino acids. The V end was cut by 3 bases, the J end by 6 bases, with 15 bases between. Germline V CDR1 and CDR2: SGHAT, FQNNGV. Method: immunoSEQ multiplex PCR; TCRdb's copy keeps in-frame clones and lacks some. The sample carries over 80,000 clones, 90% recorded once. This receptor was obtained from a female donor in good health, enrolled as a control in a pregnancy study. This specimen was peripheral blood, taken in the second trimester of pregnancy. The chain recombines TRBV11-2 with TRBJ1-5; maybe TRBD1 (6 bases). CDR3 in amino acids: CASSFQGGGGQPQHF. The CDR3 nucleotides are TGTGCCAGCAGCTTCCAAGGTGGGGGCGGTCAGCCCCAGCATTTT.